These 9 T cell receptor beta chains share one sample of origin, sequenced in a study of T cells in Graves' hyperthyroidism and ophthalmopathy. Amplification of TCR beta CDR3 regions used RNA as the template. An initial round of RT-PCR targeting the TCR CDR3 relied on the HTBI primer set. Each CDR3 protein is one row after TCRdb ran MiXCR on the multiplex PCR reads. The table has around 540,000 distinct CDR3 sequences, around 46% seen once. Sequenced input: peripheral blood or thyroid tissue (not recorded which). The receptors originated from a young woman with Graves' hyperthyroidism.

The CDR3 reads CSVEGLTDTQYF. In nucleotides, the CDR3 is TGCAGCGTCGAGGGACTTACAGATACGCAGTATTTT. V usage is TRBV29-1 and J usage is TRBJ2-3, with D possibly being TRBD2 (6 bases). This CDR3 has 12 residues. The germline V gene has CDR1 SQVTM and CDR2 ANQGSEA. The ends were cut back, 6 bases at V and 3 bases at J, with 10 bases in the middle.

The V gene is TRBV24-1, the J gene TRBJ2-5; the match to TRBD2 covers 7 bases. CDR3 length: 18 amino acids. V gave up 3 bases and J gave up 1 base; unmatched junction bases: 13. Per the germline V gene, CDR1 is KGHDR and CDR2 is SFDVKD. Here the CDR3 reads CATSDKSGLVGFQETQYF. CDR3 sequence (DNA): TGTGCCACCAGTGATAAATCTGGACTAGTGGGATTCCAAGAGACCCAGTACTTC.

V usage is TRBV9 and J usage is TRBJ2-7, with D possibly being TRBD2 (6 bases). This CDR3 has 16 amino acids. CDR1 is SGDLS, CDR2 YYNGEE, per germline. The V and J ends lost 3 bases and 4 bases respectively, with 20 bases between them. The CDR3 coding sequence is TGTGCCAGCAGCGGAACATCCGGGACTGGACGTTACGAGCAGTACTTC. Encoded protein: CASSGTSGTGRYEQYF.

V usage is TRBV12-3 or TRBV12-4 and J usage is TRBJ1-5; a possible D gene is TRBD1 (6 bases). Trimming pared 8 bases from V and 3 bases from J, leaving 17 bases between. This CDR3 region has 15 residues. The CDR3 loop is CASASFRGYNQPQHF. CDR3 coding DNA: TGTGCCAGCGCCTCTTTCAGGGGATACAATCAGCCCCAGCATTTT.

The sample holds a few counts of this clonotype. This chain connects TRBV25-1 to TRBJ1-2; 11 bases map to TRBD1. There are 16 residues in the CDR3. The trim removed 9 bases at V and 0 bases at J, leaving 9 bases unmatched. Per germline, CDR1 MGHDK and CDR2 SYGVNS. CDR3 nucleotides: TGTGCCAGACCCCGGGACAGGGGGTTTCCTAACTATGGCTACACCTTC. This codes for CARPRDRGFPNYGYTF.

In its sample, this clonotype was seen a few times. The chain combines TRBV10-1 with TRBJ2-3; D unresolved. Germline V CDR1 and CDR2: WNHNN, SYGVQD (reference sequence). The CDR3 runs to 14 residues. Trimming removed 6 bases at V and 6 bases at J, with 16 bases between. CDR3 sequence reads: CASSGSDARDTQYF. The CDR3 DNA sequence: TGCGCCAGCAGCGGCAGCGACGCTAGGGATACGCAGTATTTT.

This clonotype came up many times. Written as DNA, the CDR3 is TGTGCCAGCAGCAGGGTAGGCTCACCCCTCCACTTT. It yields the protein CASSRVGSPLHF. The V gene is TRBV12-3 or TRBV12-4, the J gene TRBJ1-6, with a weak D call TRBD1 (5 bases). The V and J ends lost 6 bases and 10 bases respectively, with 10 bases between them. The CDR3 extends over 12 amino acids.

The rearrangement uses TRBV6-2 or TRBV6-3 and TRBJ2-7; 10 bases fit TRBD2. The CDR3 length is 15 residues. With 0 bases clipped from V and 5 bases from J, the junction kept 4 bases outside the gene matches. Per the germline V gene, CDR1 is MNHEY and CDR2 is SVGEGT. CDR3 coding DNA: TGTGCCAGCAGTTACTCACTAGCGGGAACTGACGAGCAGTACTTC. It translates to CASSYSLAGTDEQYF.

This chain links TRBV29-1 with TRBJ1-1; 9 nucleotides agree with TRBD1. Per germline, CDR1 SQVTM and CDR2 ANQGSEA. The CDR3 covers 15 residues. J lost 1 base, V lost 4 bases, and 7 bases had no gene match. CDR3 in amino acids: CSVGRDRARNTEAFF. The CDR3 DNA sequence: TGCAGCGTTGGCCGGGACAGGGCCAGGAACACTGAAGCTTTCTTT.